The rows below give T cell receptor beta chains drawn from one sample of a study of T cell repertoires in cytomegalovirus infection. TCRdb independently ran MiXCR on the reads; one entry per CDR3 protein. The sample includes just over 300,000 distinct CDR3 sequences, roughly a sixth seen only once; the top ten take around 12%. The specimen was PBMCs. The source of these receptors is a human donor in good health (CMV status not recorded). Some clones in this sample may be carry-over from other donors' samples. CDR3s leave out the opening cysteine and the closing phenylalanine or tryptophan. The order of the fields is V gene, CDR3 protein.

TRBV7-9 ATDGNVLGNTEAF
TRBV7-9 ASSREVSEQF
TRBV12-3/TRBV12-4 ASSFIAGAFEKLF
TRBV11-1 ASSLGDRDSGELF
TRBV7-9 ASSLAPGEIDTQY
TRBV25-1 ASKNTAEKNTEAF
TRBV18 ASSSGGDQPQH
TRBV20-1 SALPGLDRTQTQY
TRBV6-6 ASSSQDRVNGELF
TRBV7-2 ASRGGGRNYGYT
TRBV12-3/TRBV12-4 ASSSNFPEPQH
TRBV19 ASSKGSGGVSYNEQF
TRBV20-1 SARDPGGGGDSYEQY
TRBV6-1 ASSESRGPEDTQY
TRBV7-2 ASSPFGTSGNTGELF
TRBV7-9 ASSPRQGGEQY
TRBV7-8 ASSLGNSFDGYT
TRBV29-1 SVFGYHLGNTEAF
TRBV12-3/TRBV12-4 ASSPQTGGREKLF
TRBV7-2 ASSLFQATGYEQY
TRBV7-2 ASSIDPGLAGGRDTQY
TRBV7-3 ASSSGLRTDTQY
TRBV28 ASSFIGREEETQY
TRBV6-5 ASSYYGTGNSPLH
TRBV4-3 ASSQARSTEAF
TRBV19 ASSIGDSRTDTQY
TRBV19 ASSSPGAAYEQY
TRBV28 ASSGGANTGELF
TRBV28 ASRNLPITGELF
TRBV5-4 ASSLWQGVSGANVLT
TRBV7-2 ASSLARAGGRRETQY
TRBV11-2 ASSLGAEYEQY
TRBV20-1 SARDLLYNEQF
TRBV10-3 AISDSTRQETQY
TRBV20-1 SASGSWGQGREQY
TRBV2 ASRTPGRTNEKLF
TRBV5-1 ASRGGSGTYNEQF
TRBV7-2 ASSPDSSLLSH
TRBV2 ASSSGPYTDTQY
TRBV25-1 ASSTSGVETQY
TRBV27 ASSRNPGRLNQPQH
TRBV7-2 ASSLRAANTGELF
TRBV7-2 ASSLAPGMDSPLH
TRBV14 ASSQDSHRGNYGYT
TRBV15 ATSSLDRPYNEQF
TRBV28 ASSSPVREGIQY
TRBV7-9 ASSFLVGLASGNTGELF
TRBV2 ASRRDLTEAF
TRBV27 ASSSAAGANVLT
TRBV7-2 ASSFYAPNTIY
TRBV12-3/TRBV12-4 ASSLKRGLNYGYT
TRBV6-1 ASSGRILGADRNEQF
TRBV5-4 ASSPGLVSETQY
TRBV15 ATSRDPLGTEAF
TRBV4-3 ASSQHRALNQPQH
TRBV7-2 ASSLMTGTTYGYT
TRBV12-3/TRBV12-4 ASSPWAGNVHNEQF
TRBV7-6 ASSLGGSRSYEQY
TRBV7-9 ASSFSPREPGEQY
TRBV7-6 ASSLESPPEAQY